This T cell receptor (beta chain) was sequenced in a study of T-cell reconstitution after alpha-beta-depleted transplantation in children listed by TCRdb under 2016. Study-level background: Using TCR repertoire profiling, the study followed T-cell immune reconstitution in a quantitative way in children after TCRalphabeta/CD19-depleted allogeneic hematopoietic cell transplantation.

Including the terminal cysteine and phenylalanine, the CDR3 comprises 13 residues. Solely the CDR3 DNA is kept, with 39 bases framed from the first base. The germline V gene provides CDR1 SGHTA and CDR2 FQGNSA. V lost 3 bases and J lost 6 bases; the stretch between them is 8 bases long. The treatment or condition label, as the study defines it: allogeneic hematopoietic cell transplantation with graft depleted of TCRalphabeta T cells and CD19 B cells. TCRalphabeta/CD19-depleted allogeneic hematopoietic cell grafts were given to the transplant recipients, all of whom were children. Library method: PCR. Sequencing relied on an Illumina HiSeq 2500. TCR library preparation used molecular barcoding, with unique molecular identifiers applied to normalize quantification of the TCRbeta repertoire. In TCRdb, the public reads were trimmed at Q25 with fastp and aligned with MiXCR, with productive beta chains retained. Identical CDR3 protein sequences are pooled into one entry, listed with their most common genes and DNA. In all, the sample holds approximately 120,000 distinct CDR3 sequences, and about 9.9% of those were seen once. The ten largest clones represent less than 25% of the sample.

This clonotype showed up just a few times. Its specific antigen is unknown. Base qualities are not recorded, but no much larger clone differs from it by a single base. The research as a whole found: Over subsequent months, a decline in hyperexpanded clone frequencies was noted, and after one year, T-cell counts and TCRbeta diversity were mostly ascribed to newly produced T cells. In some patients, the high TCRbeta diversity seen at day 60 was put down to recipient T cells and intrathymic progenitors that had survived conditioning. The apparently early alphabetaT-cell count recovery about two months after transplant was reportedly dependent on only several hundred rapidly expanded clones derived from non-depleted graft cells.

The source was PBMCs, mostly from graft donor cells, collected 180 days after TCRalphabeta/CD19-depleted stem cell transplant. The chain joins TRBV7-2 to TRBJ2-2, with the D gene not confidently named. This sequence was found in a girl in the first two years of life who had a stem cell transplant for combined immunodeficiency, so the T cells may come from the graft donor. Read as DNA, the sequence is TGTGCCAGCAGCTTCTCCTTCTCCGGGGAGCTGTTTTTT. This codes for CASSFSFSGELFF.